This T cell receptor (beta chain) was sequenced in a study of blood T cell repertoires in COVID-19. Study overall: PBMCs, B-cell-depleted T cells, or T cells were the source of the cDNA or gDNA that made up the material.

Generated by immunoSEQ multiplex PCR, the TCRdb table keeps only in-frame clones and is missing some. The sample has about 300,000 clones, around 86% seen once. V was trimmed by 4 bases and J by 2 bases, leaving 10 bases between them. This CDR3 region has 13 residues. Germline CDR1 reads SGHRS; CDR2 reads YFSETQ. Those who participated ranged in age from roughly 18 to 95 years and resided in 20 to 30 US areas. This clone was observed a few times. The TCR sequence derives from a man aged 25-40 years who had recovered from COVID-19. The chain links TRBV5-1 to TRBJ2-7; D remains ambiguous. The sequencing sample was made of PBMCs or T cells enriched from blood (not recorded which). CDR3 sequence (DNA): TGCGCCAGCAGCATCGACACCCCCTACGAGCAGTACTTC. It translates to CASSIDTPYEQYF.